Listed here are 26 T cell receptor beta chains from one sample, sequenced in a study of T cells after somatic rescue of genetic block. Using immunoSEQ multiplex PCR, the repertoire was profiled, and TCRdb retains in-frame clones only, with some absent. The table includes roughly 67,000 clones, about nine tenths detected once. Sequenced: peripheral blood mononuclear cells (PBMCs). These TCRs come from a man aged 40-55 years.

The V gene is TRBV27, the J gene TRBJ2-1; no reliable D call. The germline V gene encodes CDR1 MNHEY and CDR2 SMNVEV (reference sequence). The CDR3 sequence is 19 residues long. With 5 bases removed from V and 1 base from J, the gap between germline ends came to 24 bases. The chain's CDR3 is CASSTRNGDQAGSYNEQFF. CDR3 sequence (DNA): TGTGCCAGCAGTACAAGGAATGGAGACCAGGCTGGGTCCTACAATGAGCAGTTCTTC.

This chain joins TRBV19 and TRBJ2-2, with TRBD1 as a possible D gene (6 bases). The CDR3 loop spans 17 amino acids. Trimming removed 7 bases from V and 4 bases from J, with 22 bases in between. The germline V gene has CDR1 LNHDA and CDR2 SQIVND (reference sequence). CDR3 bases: TGTGCCAGTATCGGGACATCCTATTCCCATATCACCGGGGAGCTGTTTTTT. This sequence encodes CASIGTSYSHITGELFF.

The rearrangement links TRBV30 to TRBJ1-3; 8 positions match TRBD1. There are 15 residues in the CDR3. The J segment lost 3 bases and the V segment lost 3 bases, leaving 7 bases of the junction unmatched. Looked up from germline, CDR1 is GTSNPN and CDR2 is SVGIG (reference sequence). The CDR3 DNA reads TGTGCCTGGAGACAGACAGGGGTTCGTGGAAACACCATATATTTT. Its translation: CAWRQTGVRGNTIYF.

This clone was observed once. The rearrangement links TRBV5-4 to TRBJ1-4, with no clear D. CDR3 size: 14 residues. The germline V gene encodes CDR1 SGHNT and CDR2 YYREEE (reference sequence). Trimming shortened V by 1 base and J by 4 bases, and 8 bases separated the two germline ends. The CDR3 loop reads CASSLRRDNEKLFF. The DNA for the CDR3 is TGTGCCAGCAGCTTGAGGCGAGATAATGAAAAACTGTTTTTT.

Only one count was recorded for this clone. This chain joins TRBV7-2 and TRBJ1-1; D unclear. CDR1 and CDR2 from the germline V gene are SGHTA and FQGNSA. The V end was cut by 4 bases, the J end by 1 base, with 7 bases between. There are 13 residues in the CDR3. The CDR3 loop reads CASSSGPNTEAFF. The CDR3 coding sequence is TGTGCCAGCAGCTCCGGACCGAACACTGAAGCTTTCTTT.

CDR3 sequence reads: CASSYQGQGRNGYTF. For the CDR3, the DNA is TGTGCCAGCAGCTACCAAGGACAGGGGAGGAATGGCTACACCTTC. The V call is TRBV14, the J call TRBJ1-2; 9 nucleotides align to TRBD1. The CDR3 spans 15 residues. CDR1 SGHDN and CDR2 FVKESK come from the germline V gene. V lost 5 bases to trimming and J lost 6 bases; unmatched junction nucleotides: 10.

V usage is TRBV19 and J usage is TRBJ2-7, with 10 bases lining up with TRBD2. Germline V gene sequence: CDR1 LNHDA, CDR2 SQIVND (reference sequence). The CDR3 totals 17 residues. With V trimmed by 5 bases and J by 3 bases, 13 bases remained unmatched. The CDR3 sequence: CASSGGELAGYNYEQYF. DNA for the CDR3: TGTGCCAGTAGTGGAGGCGAACTAGCGGGGTATAACTACGAGCAGTACTTC. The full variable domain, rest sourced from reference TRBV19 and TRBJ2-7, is DGGITQSPKYLFRKEGQNVTLSCEQNLNHDAMYWYRQDPGQGLRLIYYSQIVNDFQKGDIAEGYSVSREKKESFPLTVTSAQKNPTAFYLCASSGGELAGYNYEQYFGPGTRLTVT.

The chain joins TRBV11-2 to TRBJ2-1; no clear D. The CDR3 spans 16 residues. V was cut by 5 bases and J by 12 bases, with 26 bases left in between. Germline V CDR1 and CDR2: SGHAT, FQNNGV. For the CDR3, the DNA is TGTGCCAGCAGCCCTTCGGTCGTCGGTAGAGAATTAGGGCAGTTCTTC. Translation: CASSPSVVGRELGQFF.

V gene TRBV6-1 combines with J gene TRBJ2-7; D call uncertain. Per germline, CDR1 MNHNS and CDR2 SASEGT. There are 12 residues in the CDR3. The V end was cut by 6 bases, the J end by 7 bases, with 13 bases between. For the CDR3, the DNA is TGTGCCAGCAGGAGCCGAAACAAGGAGCAGTACTTC. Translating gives CASRSRNKEQYF.

The CDR3 coding sequence is TGTGCCAGCAGCAAAGGCCTCAAGCGGGGGAGCTCCTACGAGCAGTACTTC. Translation gives CASSKGLKRGSSYEQYF. The chain links TRBV21-1 to TRBJ2-7; TRBD2 is the table's D call, not checked against the DNA. TRBV21-1 is a pseudogene segment. CDR3 size: 17 residues.

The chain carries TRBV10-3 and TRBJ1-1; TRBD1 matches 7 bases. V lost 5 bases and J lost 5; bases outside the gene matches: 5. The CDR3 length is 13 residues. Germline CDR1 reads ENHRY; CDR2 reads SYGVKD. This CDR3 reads CAISKGAGTEAFF. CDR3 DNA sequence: TGTGCCATCAGTAAGGGGGCTGGGACTGAAGCTTTCTTT.

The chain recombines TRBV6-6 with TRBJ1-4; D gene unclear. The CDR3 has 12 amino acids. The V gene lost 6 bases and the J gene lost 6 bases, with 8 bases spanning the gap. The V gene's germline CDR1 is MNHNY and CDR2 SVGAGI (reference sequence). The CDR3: CASSARDEKLFF. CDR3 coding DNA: TGTGCCAGCAGCGCCCGGGATGAAAAACTGTTTTTT.

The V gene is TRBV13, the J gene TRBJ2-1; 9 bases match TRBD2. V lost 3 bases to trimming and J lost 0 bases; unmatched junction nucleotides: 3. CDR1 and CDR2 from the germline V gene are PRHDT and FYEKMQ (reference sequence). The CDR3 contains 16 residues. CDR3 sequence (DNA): TGTGCCAGCAGCTTTAGAGCGGGAGGCTCCTACAATGAGCAGTTCTTC. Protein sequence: CASSFRAGGSYNEQFF.

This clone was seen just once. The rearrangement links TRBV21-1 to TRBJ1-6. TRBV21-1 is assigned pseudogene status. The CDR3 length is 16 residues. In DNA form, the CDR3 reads TGTGCCAGCAGCAAAGGGGGGACTCAACGGCCTTCACCCCTCCACTTT. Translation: CASSKGGTQRPSPLHF.

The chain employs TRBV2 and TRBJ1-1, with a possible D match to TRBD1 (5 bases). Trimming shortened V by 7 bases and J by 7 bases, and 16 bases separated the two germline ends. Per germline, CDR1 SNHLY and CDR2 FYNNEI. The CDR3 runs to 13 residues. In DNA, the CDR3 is TGTGCCAGCATAAGACTTTATGACAGTGAAGCTTTCTTT. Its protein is CASIRLYDSEAFF.

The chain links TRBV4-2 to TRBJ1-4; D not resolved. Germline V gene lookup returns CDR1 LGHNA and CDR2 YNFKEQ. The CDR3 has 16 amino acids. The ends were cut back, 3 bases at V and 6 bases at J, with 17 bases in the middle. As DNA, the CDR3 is TGTGCCAGCAGCCAGAAGAGCGGAGGGTTGCATGAAAAACTGTTTTTT. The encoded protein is CASSQKSGGLHEKLFF.

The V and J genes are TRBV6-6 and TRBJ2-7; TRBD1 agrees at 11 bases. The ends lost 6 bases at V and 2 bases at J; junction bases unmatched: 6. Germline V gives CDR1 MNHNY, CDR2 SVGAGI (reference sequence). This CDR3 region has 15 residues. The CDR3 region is CASSRPGQGAYEQYF. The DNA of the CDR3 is TGTGCCAGCAGCCGTCCGGGACAGGGGGCCTACGAGCAGTACTTC.

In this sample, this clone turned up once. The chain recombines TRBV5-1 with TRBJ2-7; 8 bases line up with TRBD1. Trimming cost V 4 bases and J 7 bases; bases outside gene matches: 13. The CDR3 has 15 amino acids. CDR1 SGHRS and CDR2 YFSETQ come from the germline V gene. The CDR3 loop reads CASSPRAQGASEQYF. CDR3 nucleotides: TGCGCCAGCAGCCCAAGGGCCCAGGGGGCGTCTGAGCAGTACTTC.

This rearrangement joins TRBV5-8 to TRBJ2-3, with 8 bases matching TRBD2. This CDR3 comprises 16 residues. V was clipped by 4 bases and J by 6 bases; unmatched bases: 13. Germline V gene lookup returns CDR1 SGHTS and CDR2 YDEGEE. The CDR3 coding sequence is TGTGCCAGCAGCAATAGCGGGACTCTGGCGTCGGATACGCAGTATTTT. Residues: CASSNSGTLASDTQYF.

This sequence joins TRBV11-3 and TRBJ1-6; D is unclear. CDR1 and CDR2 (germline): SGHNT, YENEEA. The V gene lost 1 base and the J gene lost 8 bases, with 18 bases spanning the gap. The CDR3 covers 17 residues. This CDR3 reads CASSLGSRSRIHSPLHF. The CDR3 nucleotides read TGTGCCAGCAGCTTAGGATCCCGTTCTAGGATCCATTCACCCCTCCACTTT. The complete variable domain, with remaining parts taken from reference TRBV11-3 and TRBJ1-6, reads EAGVVQSPRYKIIEKKQPVAFWCNPISGHNTLYWYLQNLGQGPELLIRYENEEAVDDSQLPKDRFSAERLKGVDSTLKIQPAELGDSAVYLCASSLGSRSRIHSPLHFGNGTRLTVT.

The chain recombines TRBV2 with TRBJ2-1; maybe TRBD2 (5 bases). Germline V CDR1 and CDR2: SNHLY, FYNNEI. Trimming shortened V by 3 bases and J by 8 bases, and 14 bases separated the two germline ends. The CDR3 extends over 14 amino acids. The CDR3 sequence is CASSEGEARHEQFF. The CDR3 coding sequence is TGTGCCAGCAGTGAGGGAGAGGCCCGACATGAGCAGTTCTTC.

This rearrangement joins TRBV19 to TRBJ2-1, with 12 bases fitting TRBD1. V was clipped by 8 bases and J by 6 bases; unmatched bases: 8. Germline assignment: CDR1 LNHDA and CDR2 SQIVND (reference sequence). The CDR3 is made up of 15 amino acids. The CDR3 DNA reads TGTGCCAGTGATTTAGGGACAGGGGGCCTCAATGAGCAGTTCTTC. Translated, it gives CASDLGTGGLNEQFF. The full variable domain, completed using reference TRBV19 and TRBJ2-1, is DGGITQSPKYLFRKEGQNVTLSCEQNLNHDAMYWYRQDPGQGLRLIYYSQIVNDFQKGDIAEGYSVSREKKESFPLTVTSAQKNPTAFYLCASDLGTGGLNEQFFGPGTRLTVL.

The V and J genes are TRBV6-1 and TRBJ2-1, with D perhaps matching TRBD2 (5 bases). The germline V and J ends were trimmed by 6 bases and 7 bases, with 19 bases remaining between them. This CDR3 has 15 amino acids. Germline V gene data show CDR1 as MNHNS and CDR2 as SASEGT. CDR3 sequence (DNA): TGTGCCAGCAGACCCTCGCTTTTCTCGGGGAATGAGCAGTTCTTC. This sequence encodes CASRPSLFSGNEQFF.

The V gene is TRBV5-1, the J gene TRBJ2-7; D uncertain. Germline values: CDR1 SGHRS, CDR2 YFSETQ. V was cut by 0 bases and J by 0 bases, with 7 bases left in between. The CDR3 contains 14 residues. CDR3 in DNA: TGCGCCAGCAGCTTGGCCGCTAGCTCCTACGAGCAGTACTTC. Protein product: CASSLAASSYEQYF.

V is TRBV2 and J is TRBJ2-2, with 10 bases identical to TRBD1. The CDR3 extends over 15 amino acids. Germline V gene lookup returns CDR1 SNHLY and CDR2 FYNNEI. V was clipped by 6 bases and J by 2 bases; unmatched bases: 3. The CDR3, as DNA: TGTGCCAGCAGGGGGACAGGGGCTAACACCGGGGAGCTGTTTTTT. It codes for CASRGTGANTGELFF. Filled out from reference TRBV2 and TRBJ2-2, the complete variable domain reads EPEVTQTPSHQVTQMGQEVILRCVPISNHLYFYWYRQILGQKVEFLVSFYNNEISEKSEIFDDQFSVERPDGSNFTLKIRSTKLEDSAMYFCASRGTGANTGELFFGEGSRLTVL.

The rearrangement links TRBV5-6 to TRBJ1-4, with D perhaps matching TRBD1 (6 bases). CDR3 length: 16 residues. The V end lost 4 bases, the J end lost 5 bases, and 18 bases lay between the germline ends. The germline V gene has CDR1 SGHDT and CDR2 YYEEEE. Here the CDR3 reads CASSGRRTAGNEKLFF. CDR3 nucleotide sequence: TGTGCCAGCAGCGGTCGCAGGACAGCCGGGAATGAAAAACTGTTTTTT.